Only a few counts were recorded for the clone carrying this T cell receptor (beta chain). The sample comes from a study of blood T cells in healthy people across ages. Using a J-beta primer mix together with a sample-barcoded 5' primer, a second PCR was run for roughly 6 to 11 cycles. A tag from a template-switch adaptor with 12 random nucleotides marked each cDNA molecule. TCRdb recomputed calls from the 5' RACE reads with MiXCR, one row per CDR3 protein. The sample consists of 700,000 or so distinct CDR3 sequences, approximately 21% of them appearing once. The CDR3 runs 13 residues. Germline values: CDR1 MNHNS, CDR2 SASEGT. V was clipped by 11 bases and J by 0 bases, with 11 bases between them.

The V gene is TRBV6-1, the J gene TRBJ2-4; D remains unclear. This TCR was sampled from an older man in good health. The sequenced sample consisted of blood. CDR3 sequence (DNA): TGTGCCGCGAAGGACGTAGCCAAAAACATTCAGTACTTC. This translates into CAAKDVAKNIQYF.